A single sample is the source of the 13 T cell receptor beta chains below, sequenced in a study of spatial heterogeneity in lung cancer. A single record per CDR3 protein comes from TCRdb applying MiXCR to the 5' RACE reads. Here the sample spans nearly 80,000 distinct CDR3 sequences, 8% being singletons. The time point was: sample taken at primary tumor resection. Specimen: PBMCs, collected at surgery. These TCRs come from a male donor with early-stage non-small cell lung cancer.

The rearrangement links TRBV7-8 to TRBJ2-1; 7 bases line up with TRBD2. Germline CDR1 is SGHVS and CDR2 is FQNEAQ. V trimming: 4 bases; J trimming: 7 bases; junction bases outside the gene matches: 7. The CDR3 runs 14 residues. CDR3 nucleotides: TGTGCCAGCAGCTCCGGGACTAACCCAAATGAGCAGTTCTTC. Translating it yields CASSSGTNPNEQFF.

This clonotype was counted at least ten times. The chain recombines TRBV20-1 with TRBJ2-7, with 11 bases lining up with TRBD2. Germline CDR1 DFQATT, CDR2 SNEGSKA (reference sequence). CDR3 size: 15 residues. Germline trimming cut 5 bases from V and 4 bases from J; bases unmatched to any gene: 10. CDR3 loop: CSAQNPGLAEYEQYF. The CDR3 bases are TGCAGTGCTCAAAACCCGGGACTAGCGGAATACGAGCAGTACTTC.

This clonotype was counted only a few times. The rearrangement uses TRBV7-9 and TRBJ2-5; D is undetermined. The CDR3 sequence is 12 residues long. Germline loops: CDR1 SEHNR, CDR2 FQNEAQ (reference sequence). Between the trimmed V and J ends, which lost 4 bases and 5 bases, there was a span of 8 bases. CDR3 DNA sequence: TGTGCCAGCAGCTGGGCAAGTGAGACCCAGTACTTC. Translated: CASSWASETQYF.

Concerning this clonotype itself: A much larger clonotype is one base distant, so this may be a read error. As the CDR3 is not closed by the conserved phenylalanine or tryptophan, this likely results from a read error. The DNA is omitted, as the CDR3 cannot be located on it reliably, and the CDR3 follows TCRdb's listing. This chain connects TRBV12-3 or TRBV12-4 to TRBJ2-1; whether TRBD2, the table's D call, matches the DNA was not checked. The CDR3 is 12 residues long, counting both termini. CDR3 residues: CASSFRLAEHSP.

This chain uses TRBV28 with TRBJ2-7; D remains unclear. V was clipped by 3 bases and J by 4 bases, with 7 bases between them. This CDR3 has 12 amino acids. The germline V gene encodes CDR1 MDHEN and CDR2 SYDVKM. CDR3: CASSFPRYEQYF. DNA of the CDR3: TGTGCCAGCAGTTTCCCCAGATACGAGCAGTACTTC.

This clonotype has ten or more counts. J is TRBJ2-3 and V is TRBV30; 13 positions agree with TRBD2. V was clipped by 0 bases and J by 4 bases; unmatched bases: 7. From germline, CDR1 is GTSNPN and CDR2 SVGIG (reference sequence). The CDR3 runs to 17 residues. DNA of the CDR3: TGTGCCTGGAGTGTACTAGCGGGAGGGCCTGGGGCAGATACGCAGTATTTT. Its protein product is CAWSVLAGGPGADTQYF.

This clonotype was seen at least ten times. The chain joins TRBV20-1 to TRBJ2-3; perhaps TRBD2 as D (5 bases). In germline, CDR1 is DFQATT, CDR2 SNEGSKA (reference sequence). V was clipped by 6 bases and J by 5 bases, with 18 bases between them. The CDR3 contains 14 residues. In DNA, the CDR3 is TGCAGTGCCATGAGCGGAGCCCGGGGAGATACGCAGTATTTT. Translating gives CSAMSGARGDTQYF.

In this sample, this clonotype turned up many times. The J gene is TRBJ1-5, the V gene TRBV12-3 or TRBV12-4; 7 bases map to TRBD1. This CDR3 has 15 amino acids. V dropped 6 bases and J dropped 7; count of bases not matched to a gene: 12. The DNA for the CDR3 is TGTGCCAGCAGCGCGAACTTAGGGGGCTCACAGCCCCAGCATTTT. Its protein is CASSANLGGSQPQHF.

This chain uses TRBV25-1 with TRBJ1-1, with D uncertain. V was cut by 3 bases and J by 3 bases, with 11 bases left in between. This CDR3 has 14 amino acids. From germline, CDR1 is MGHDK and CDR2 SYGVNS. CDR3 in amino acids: CASSEGWADTEAFF. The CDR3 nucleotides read TGTGCCAGCAGTGAGGGGTGGGCGGACACTGAAGCTTTCTTT.

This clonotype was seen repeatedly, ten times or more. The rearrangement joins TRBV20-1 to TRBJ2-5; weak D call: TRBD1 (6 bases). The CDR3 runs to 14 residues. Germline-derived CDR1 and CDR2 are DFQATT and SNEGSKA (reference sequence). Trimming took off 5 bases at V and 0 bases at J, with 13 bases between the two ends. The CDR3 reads CSAETGGNQETQYF. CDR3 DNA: TGCAGTGCTGAGACAGGAGGAAACCAAGAGACCCAGTACTTC.

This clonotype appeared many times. As DNA, the CDR3 is TGCGCCAGCAGCCAACAGGGAGGGGGCAATCAGCCCCAGCATTTT. Residues: CASSQQGGGNQPQHF. The chain recombines TRBV5-1 with TRBJ1-5; tentative D call: TRBD1 (6 bases). V shed 4 bases and J shed 2 bases, with 13 bases lying between them. CDR1 SGHRS and CDR2 YFSETQ come from the germline V gene. The CDR3 loop spans 15 amino acids.

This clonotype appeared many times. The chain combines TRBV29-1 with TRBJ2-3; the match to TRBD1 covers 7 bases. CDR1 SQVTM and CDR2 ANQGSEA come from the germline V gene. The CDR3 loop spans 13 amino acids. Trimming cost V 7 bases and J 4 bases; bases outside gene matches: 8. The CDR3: CSADRAVADTQYF. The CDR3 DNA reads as TGCAGCGCCGACAGGGCGGTTGCAGATACGCAGTATTTT.

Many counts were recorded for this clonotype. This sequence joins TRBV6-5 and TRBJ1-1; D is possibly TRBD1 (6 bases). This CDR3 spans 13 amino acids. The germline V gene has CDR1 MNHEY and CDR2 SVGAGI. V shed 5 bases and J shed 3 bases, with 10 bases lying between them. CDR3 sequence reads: CASSLQGYTEAFF. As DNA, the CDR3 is TGTGCCAGCAGTCTTCAGGGGTACACTGAAGCTTTCTTT.